The next 10 T cell receptor beta chains were all read from a single sample in a study of early T cells in non-severe SARS-CoV-2 infection (dated by TCRdb to the early 2020s). Library preparation used 5' RACE. Sequencing took place on a NextSeq 500. TCRdb handled the public reads itself, with Q25 trimming in fastp and clone calling in MiXCR, and kept productive beta chains. One record per CDR3 amino acid sequence lists the most common genes and DNA. The sample table contains 35,000 to 45,000 distinct CDR3 sequences; only one count was recorded for approximately 6.2% of them. The ten largest account for more than 7.5% of the sample. The source was whole blood, collected at baseline. The source of these receptors is an adult who was a healthcare worker with PCR-confirmed SARS-CoV-2 infection or an uninfected control (not recorded which).

In this sample, this clonotype turned up many times. This chain connects TRBV3-1 to TRBJ2-1, with 12 bases fitting TRBD2. The germline V gene encodes CDR1 LGHDT and CDR2 YNNKEL (reference sequence). The CDR3 has 15 residues. J was trimmed by 8 bases and V by 4 bases; bases with no gene match: 6. The CDR3, as DNA: TGTGCCAGCAGCCCTAGCGGGGGGGCCTTTGATGAGCAGTTCTTC. Translated: CASSPSGGAFDEQFF.

This clonotype has just a few counts. The V gene is TRBV6-2 or TRBV6-3, the J gene TRBJ2-3, with D possibly being TRBD1 or TRBD2 (5 bases each). The V end lost 6 bases, the J end lost 2 bases, and 12 bases lay between the germline ends. The CDR3 is made up of 14 amino acids. Germline CDR1 is MNHEY and CDR2 is SVGEGT. This CDR3 reads CASSRRGPTDTQYF. CDR3 DNA sequence: TGTGCCAGCAGCCGAAGGGGACCCACAGATACGCAGTATTTT.

There are many counts of this clonotype. The J gene is TRBJ1-4, the V gene TRBV5-1, with D possibly TRBD1 on 5 matching bases. With 4 bases removed from V and 7 bases from J, the gap between germline ends came to 17 bases. CDR3 length: 15 residues. Germline V CDR1 and CDR2: SGHRS, YFSETQ. CDR3 residues: CASSPSWDLGEKLFF. Written as DNA, the CDR3 is TGCGCCAGCAGCCCATCGTGGGACCTGGGTGAAAAACTGTTTTTT. The complete variable domain, with remaining parts taken from reference TRBV5-1 and TRBJ1-4, reads KAGVTQTPRYLIKTRGQQVTLSCSPISGHRSVSWYQQTPGQGLQFLFEYFSETQRNKGNFPGRFSGRQFSNSRSEMNVSTLELGDSALYLCASSPSWDLGEKLFFGSGTQLSVL.

The chain joins TRBV12-3 or TRBV12-4 to TRBJ2-1, with TRBD2 matching 10 bases. CDR3 size: 15 residues. Unmatched junction bases numbered 9, after V lost 7 bases and J lost 6 bases. CDR3 sequence reads: CASTLAGGSVNEQFF. CDR3 nucleotides: TGTGCCAGCACCTTAGCGGGGGGATCGGTCAATGAGCAGTTCTTC.

The rearrangement joins TRBV7-9 to TRBJ2-1, with 7 bases aligning to TRBD1. This CDR3 region has 16 residues. With V trimmed by 3 bases and J by 4 bases, 9 bases remained unmatched. The germline V gene encodes CDR1 SEHNR and CDR2 FQNEAQ (reference sequence). The CDR3 DNA follows: TGTGCCAGCAGCTTGCCCTACCGGGACAGATACAATGAGCAGTTCTTC. The encoded protein is CASSLPYRDRYNEQFF.

In this sample, this clonotype turned up many times. For the CDR3, the DNA is TGCGCCAGCAGCCCTATCGGGACATTTGGAGAAAAACTGTTTTTT. Protein: CASSPIGTFGEKLFF. The chain uses TRBV5-1 and TRBJ1-4, with D possibly matching TRBD1 (6 bases). Germline loops: CDR1 SGHRS, CDR2 YFSETQ. Trimming left V 4 bases short and J 8 bases short, with 18 bases between. This CDR3 contains 15 residues.

The table lists this clonotype with many counts. The rearrangement uses TRBV5-1 and TRBJ2-5; no firm D call. The CDR3 has 13 residues. V lost 1 base and J 4 bases, leaving 8 bases between the germline ends. Germline loops: CDR1 SGHRS, CDR2 YFSETQ. CDR3 in DNA: TGCGCCAGCAGCTTGCAGGATGGAGAGACCCAGTACTTC. It codes for CASSLQDGETQYF. The variable domain in full, with the rest retrieved from reference TRBV5-1 and TRBJ2-5, is KAGVTQTPRYLIKTRGQQVTLSCSPISGHRSVSWYQQTPGQGLQFLFEYFSETQRNKGNFPGRFSGRQFSNSRSEMNVSTLELGDSALYLCASSLQDGETQYFGPGTRLLVL.

The chain carries TRBV7-2 and TRBJ1-1; 7 nucleotides agree with TRBD1. The CDR3 runs to 16 residues. CDR1 is SGHTA, CDR2 FQGNSA, per germline. The V gene end was trimmed by 2 bases and the J gene end by 5 bases; junction bases not matched to a gene: 11. The chain's CDR3 is CASSLRTHRGRTEAFF. The CDR3 DNA reads TGTGCCAGCAGCTTAAGGACCCACAGGGGACGTACTGAAGCTTTCTTT.

This clonotype was observed a handful of times. The chain couples TRBV29-1 to TRBJ2-2; D gene uncertain. Germline CDR1 and CDR2: SQVTM and ANQGSEA. V lost 5 bases and J lost 0, with 7 bases in between. The CDR3 is 13 amino acids. DNA of the CDR3: TGCAGCGTTTTCCCCCCGAACACCGGGGAGCTGTTTTTT. Translating it yields CSVFPPNTGELFF.

This clonotype was detected many times. The genes are TRBV6-2 or TRBV6-3 and TRBJ1-6, with D unresolved. This CDR3 comprises 12 residues. Germline values: CDR1 MNHEY, CDR2 SVGEGT. Trimming removed 6 bases at V and 7 bases at J, with 7 bases between. The chain's CDR3 is CASSERNSPLHF. The CDR3 DNA reads TGTGCCAGCAGCGAAAGAAATTCACCCCTCCACTTT.